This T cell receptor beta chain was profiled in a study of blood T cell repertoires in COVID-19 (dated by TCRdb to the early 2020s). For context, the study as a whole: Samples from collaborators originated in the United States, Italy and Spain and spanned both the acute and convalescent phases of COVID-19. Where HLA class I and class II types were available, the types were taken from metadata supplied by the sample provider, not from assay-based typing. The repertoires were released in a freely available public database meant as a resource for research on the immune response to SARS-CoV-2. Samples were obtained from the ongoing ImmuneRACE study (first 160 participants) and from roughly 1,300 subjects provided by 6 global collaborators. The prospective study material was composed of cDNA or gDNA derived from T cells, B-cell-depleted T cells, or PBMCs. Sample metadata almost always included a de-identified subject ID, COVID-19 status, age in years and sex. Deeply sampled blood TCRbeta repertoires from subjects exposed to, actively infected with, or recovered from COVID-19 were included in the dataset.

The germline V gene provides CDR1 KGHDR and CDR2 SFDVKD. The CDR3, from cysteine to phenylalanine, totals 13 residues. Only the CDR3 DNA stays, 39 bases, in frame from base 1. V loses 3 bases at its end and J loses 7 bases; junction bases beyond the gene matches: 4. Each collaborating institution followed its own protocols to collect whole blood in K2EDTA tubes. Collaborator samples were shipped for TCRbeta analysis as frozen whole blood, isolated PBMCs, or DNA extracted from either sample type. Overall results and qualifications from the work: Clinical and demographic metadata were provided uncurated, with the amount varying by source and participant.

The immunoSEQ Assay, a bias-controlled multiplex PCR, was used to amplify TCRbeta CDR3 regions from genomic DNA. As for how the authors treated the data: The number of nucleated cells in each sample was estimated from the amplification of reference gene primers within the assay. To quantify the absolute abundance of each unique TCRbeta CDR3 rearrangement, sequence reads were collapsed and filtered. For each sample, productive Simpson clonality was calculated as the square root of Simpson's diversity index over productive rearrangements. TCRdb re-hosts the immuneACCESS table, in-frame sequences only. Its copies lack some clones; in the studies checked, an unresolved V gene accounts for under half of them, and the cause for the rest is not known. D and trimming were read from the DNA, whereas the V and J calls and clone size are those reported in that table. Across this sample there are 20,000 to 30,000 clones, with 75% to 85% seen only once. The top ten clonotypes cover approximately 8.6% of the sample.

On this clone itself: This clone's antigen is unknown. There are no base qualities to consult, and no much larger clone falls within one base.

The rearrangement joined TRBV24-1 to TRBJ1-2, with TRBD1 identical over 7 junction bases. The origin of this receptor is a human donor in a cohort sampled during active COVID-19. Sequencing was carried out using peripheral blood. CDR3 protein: CATSDDRARGYTF. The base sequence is TGTGCCACCAGTGATGACAGGGCGCGTGGCTACACCTTC.